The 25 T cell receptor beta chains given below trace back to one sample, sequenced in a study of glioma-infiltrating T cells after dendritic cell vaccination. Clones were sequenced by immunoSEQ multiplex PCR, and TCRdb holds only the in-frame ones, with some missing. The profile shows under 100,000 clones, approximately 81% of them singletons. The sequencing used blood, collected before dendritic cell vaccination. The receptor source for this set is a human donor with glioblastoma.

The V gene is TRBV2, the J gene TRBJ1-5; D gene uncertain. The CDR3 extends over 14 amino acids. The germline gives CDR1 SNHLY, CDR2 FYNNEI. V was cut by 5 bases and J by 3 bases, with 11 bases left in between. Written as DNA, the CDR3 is TGTGCCAGCAGTCCGGGTCTCAACAATCAGCCCCAGCATTTT. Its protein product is CASSPGLNNQPQHF.

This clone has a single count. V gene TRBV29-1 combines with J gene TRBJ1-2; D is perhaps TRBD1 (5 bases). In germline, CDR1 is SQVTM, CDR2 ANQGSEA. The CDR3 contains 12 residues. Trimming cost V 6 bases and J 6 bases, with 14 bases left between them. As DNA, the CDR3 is TGCAGCGTAGCTGACAGACCCGATGGCTACACCTTC. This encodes CSVADRPDGYTF.

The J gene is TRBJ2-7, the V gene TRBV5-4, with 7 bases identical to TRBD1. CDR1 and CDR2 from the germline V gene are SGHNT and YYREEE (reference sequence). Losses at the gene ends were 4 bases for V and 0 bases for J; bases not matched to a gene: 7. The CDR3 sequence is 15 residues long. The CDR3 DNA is TGTGCCAGCAGCCTAATCGGACAGGTCTCCTACGAGCAGTACTTC. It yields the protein CASSLIGQVSYEQYF.

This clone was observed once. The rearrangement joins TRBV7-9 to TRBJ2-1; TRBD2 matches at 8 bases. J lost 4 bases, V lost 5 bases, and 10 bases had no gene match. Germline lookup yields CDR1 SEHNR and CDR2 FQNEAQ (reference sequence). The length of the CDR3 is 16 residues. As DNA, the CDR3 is TGTGCCAGCAGCCCCTTTGGTGAGCGGGGGTACAATGAGCAGTTCTTC. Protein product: CASSPFGERGYNEQFF.

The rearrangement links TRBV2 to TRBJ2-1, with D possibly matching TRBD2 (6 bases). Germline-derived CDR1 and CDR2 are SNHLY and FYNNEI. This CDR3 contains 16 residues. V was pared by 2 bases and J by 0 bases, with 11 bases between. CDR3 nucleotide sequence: TGTGCCAGCAGTGAATTTGGGGGGTTCTCCTACAATGAGCAGTTCTTC. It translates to CASSEFGGFSYNEQFF.

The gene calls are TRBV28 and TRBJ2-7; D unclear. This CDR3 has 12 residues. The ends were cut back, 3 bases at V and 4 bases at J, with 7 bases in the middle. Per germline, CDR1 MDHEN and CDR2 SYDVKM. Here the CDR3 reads CASSFSTYEQYF. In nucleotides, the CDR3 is TGTGCCAGCAGTTTCTCCACTTACGAGCAGTACTTC.

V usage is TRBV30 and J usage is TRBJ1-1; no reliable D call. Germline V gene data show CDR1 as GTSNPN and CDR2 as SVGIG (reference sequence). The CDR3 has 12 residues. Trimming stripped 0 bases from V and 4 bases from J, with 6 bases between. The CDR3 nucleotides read TGTGCCTGGAGTGTACTACGCACTGAAGCTTTCTTT. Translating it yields CAWSVLRTEAFF.

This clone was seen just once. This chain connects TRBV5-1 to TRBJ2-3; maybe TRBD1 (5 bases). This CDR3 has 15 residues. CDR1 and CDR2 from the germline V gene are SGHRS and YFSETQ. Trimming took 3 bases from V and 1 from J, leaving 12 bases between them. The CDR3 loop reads CASSWGSGGTDTQYF. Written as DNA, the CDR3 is TGCGCCAGCAGCTGGGGCTCGGGCGGCACAGATACGCAGTATTTT.

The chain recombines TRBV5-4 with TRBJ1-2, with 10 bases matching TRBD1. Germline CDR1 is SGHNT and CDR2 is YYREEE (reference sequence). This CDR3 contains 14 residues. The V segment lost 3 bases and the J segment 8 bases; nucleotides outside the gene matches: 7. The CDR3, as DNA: TGTGCCAGCAGCTCAACCGGGACAGGGGACGGCTACACCTTC. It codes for CASSSTGTGDGYTF.

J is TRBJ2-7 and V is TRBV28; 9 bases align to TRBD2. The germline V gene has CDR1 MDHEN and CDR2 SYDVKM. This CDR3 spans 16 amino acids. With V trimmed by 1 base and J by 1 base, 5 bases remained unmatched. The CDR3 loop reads CASSLSLAGRSYEQYF. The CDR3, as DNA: TGTGCCAGCAGTTTATCCCTAGCGGGACGATCCTACGAGCAGTACTTC.

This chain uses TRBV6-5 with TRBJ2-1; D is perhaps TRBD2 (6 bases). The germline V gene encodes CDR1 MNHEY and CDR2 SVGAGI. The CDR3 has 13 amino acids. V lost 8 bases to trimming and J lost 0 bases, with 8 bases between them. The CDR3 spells CASGRDSYNEQFF. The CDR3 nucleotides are TGTGCCAGCGGGCGGGACTCCTACAATGAGCAGTTCTTC.

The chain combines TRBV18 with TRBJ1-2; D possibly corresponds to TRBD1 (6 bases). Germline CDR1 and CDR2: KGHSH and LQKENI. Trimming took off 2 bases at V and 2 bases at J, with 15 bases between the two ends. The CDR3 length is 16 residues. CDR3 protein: CASSPFSIQGNYGYTF. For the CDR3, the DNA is TGTGCCAGCTCACCATTCAGCATACAGGGAAACTATGGCTACACCTTC.

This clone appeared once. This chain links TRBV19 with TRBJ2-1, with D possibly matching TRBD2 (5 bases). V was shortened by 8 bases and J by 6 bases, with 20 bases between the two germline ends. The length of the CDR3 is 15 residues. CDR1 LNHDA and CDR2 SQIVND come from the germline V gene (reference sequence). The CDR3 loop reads CASSGGSPLFNEQFF. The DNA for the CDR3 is TGTGCCAGTTCCGGCGGGTCTCCTCTATTCAATGAGCAGTTCTTC.

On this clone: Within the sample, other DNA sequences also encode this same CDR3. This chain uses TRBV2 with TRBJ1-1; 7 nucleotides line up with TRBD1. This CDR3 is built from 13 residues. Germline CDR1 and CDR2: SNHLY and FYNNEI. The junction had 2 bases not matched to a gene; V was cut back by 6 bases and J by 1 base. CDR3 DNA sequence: TGTGCCAGCAGCAGACAGGGGAACACTGAAGCTTTCTTT. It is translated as CASSRQGNTEAFF.

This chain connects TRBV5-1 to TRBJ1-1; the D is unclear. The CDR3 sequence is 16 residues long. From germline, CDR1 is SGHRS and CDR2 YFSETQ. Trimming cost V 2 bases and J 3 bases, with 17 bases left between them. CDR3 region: CASSLIVGSRDTEAFF. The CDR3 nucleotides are TGCGCCAGCAGCTTAATCGTCGGCAGTCGGGACACTGAAGCTTTCTTT. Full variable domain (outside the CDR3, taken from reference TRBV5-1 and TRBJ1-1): KAGVTQTPRYLIKTRGQQVTLSCSPISGHRSVSWYQQTPGQGLQFLFEYFSETQRNKGNFPGRFSGRQFSNSRSEMNVSTLELGDSALYLCASSLIVGSRDTEAFFGQGTRLTVV.

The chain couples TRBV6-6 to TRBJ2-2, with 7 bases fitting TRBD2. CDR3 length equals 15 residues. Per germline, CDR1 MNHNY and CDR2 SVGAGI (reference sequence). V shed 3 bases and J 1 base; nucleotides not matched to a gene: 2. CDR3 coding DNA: TGTGCCAGCAGTTATAAGCGGGAGAACACCGGGGAGCTGTTTTTT. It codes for CASSYKRENTGELFF.

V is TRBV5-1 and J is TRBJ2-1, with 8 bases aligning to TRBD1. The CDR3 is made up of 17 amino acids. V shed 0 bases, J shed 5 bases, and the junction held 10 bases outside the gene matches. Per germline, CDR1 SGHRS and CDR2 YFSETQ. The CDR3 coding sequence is TGCGCCAGCAGCTTGGTGCCCCCAGGGGGCCGAAACAATGAGCAGTTCTTC. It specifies CASSLVPPGGRNNEQFF. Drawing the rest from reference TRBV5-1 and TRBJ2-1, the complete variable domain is KAGVTQTPRYLIKTRGQQVTLSCSPISGHRSVSWYQQTPGQGLQFLFEYFSETQRNKGNFPGRFSGRQFSNSRSEMNVSTLELGDSALYLCASSLVPPGGRNNEQFFGPGTRLTVL.

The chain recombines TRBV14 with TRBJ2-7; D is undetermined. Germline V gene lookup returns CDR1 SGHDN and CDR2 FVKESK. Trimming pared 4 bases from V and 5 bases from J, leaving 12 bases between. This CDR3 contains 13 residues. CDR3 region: CASSPQVFNEQYF. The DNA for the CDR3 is TGTGCCAGCAGCCCCCAGGTTTTCAACGAGCAGTACTTC. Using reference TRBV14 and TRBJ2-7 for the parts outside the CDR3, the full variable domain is EAGVTQFPSHSVIEKGQTVTLRCDPISGHDNLYWYRRVMGKEIKFLLHFVKESKQDESGMPNNRFLAERTGGTYSTLKVQPAELEDSGVYFCASSPQVFNEQYFGPGTRLTVT.

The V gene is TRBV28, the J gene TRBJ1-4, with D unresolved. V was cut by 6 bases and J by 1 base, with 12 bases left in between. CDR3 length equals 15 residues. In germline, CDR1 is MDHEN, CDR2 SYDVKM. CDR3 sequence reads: CASSNERRTNEKLFF. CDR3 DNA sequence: TGTGCCAGCAGCAACGAGCGCCGAACTAATGAAAAACTGTTTTTT.

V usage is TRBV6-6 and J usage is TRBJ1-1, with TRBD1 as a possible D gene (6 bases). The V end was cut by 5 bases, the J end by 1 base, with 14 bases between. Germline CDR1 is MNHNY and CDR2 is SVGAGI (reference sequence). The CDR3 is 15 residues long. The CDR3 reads CASSTTGLGNTEAFF. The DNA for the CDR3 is TGTGCCAGCAGTACCACAGGGCTTGGGAACACTGAAGCTTTCTTT.

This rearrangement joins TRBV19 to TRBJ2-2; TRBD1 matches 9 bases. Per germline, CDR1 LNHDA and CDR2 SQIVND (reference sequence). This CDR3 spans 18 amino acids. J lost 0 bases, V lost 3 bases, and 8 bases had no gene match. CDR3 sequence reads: CASSMGSWTGANTGELFF. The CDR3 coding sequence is TGTGCCAGTAGTATGGGTTCGTGGACAGGGGCGAACACCGGGGAGCTGTTTTTT.

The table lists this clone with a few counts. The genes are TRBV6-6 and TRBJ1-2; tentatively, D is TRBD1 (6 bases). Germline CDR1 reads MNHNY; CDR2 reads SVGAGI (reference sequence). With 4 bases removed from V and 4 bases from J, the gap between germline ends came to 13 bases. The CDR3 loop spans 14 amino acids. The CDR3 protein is CASSSLSQGYGYTF. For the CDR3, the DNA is TGTGCCAGCAGTTCCTTGTCACAGGGCTATGGCTACACCTTC.

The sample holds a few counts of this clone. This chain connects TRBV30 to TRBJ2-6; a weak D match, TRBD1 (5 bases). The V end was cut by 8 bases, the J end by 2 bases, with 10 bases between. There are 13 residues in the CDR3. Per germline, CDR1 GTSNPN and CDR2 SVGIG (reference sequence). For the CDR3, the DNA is TGTGCCCTAAGCAGGGCTGGGGCCAACGTCCTGACTTTC. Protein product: CALSRAGANVLTF.

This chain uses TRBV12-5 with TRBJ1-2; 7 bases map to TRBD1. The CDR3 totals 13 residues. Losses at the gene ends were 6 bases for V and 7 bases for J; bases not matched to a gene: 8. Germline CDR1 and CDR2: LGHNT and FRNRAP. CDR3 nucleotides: TGTGCTAGTGGCCCCACAGGGGTGGGTGGCTACACCTTC. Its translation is CASGPTGVGGYTF.

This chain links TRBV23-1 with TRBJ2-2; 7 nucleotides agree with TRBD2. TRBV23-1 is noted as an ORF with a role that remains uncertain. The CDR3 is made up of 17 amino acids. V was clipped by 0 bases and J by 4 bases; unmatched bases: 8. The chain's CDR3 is CASSQSRQPGGTGELFF. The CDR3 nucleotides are TGCGCCAGCAGTCAATCGAGGCAGCCGGGGGGCACCGGGGAGCTGTTTTTT.